The sample holds many counts of the clone carrying this T cell receptor beta chain. Its antigen is not identified. This entry belongs to a study of T cells in Graves' hyperthyroidism and ophthalmopathy. The CDR3 is 15 amino acids. J lost 2 bases, V lost 5 bases, and 5 bases had no gene match. Study observations and caveats: In blood, most of the thyroid clonotypes expanded above 0.001 were also present.

TCR beta CDR3 regions were amplified from RNA. The study used the HTBI primer set for a first-round RT-PCR of the TCR CDR3. One entry per CDR3 protein results from TCRdb running MiXCR on the multiplex PCR reads. The data contain 340,000 or so distinct CDR3 sequences, approximately 22% of them singletons. Graves' hyperthyroidism is called stable when ophthalmopathy does not progress within 18 months. Extraction of PBMCs used 9 to 10 ml of fresh peripheral blood. Specimen: blood. This sequence joins TRBV12-3 or TRBV12-4 and TRBJ2-7; 11 bases are shared with TRBD2. The TCR was taken from a woman aged 50 to 60 with Graves' hyperthyroidism. CDR3 in DNA: TGTGCCAGCAGTCCAACTAGCGGGGGCGCCTACGAGCAGTACTTC. It codes for CASSPTSGGAYEQYF.